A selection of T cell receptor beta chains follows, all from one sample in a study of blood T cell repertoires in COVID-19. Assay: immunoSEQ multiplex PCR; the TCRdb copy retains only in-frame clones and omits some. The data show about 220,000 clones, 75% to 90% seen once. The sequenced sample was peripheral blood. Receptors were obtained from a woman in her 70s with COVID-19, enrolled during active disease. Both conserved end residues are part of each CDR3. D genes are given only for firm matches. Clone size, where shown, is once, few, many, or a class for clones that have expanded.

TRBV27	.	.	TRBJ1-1	CASSPTSTNTEAFF	TGTGCCAGCAGTCCCACCTCTACGAACACTGAAGCTTTCTTT
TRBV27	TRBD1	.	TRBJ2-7	CASKSFGADRGEWQYF	TGTGCCAGCAAAAGTTTCGGAGCGGACAGGGGGGAATGGCAGTACTTC
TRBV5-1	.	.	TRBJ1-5	CASSLDRNSNQPQHF	TGCGCCAGCAGCTTGGACAGGAATAGCAATCAGCCCCAGCATTTT
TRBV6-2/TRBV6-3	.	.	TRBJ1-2	CASSYRGTVGYTF	TGTGCCAGCAGTTACAGAGGGACTGTGGGCTACACCTTC
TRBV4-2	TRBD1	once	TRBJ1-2	CASSQADREYDRGYTF	TGTGCCAGCAGCCAAGCGGACAGGGAGTACGATCGCGGCTACACCTTC
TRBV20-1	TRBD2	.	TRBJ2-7	CSARVGLGMYF	TGCAGTGCTAGAGTAGGACTAGGCATGTACTTC
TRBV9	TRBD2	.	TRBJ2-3	CASSARGASGNPDTQYF	TGTGCCAGCAGCGCCAGGGGGGCTAGCGGGAACCCAGATACGCAGTATTTT
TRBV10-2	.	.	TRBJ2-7	CASSRTGYEQYF	TGCGCCAGCAGCCGAACGGGCTACGAGCAGTACTTC
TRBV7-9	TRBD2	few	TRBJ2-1	CASSPLLGLAGGWNEQFF	TGTGCCAGCAGCCCACTACTGGGACTAGCGGGAGGGTGGAATGAGCAGTTCTTC
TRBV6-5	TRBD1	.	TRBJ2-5	CASRRTGWLETQYF	TGTGCCAGCAGACGGACAGGGTGGTTGGAGACCCAGTACTTC
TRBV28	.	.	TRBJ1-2	CASSPLGGALGYGYTF	TGTGCCAGCAGCCCCCTGGGGGGGGCGCTGGGCTATGGCTACACCTTC
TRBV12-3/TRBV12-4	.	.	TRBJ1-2	CASSLYYGYTF	TGTGCCAGCAGCCTATACTATGGCTACACCTTC
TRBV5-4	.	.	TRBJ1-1	CASSPGQMNTEAFF	TGTGCCAGCAGCCCCGGACAGATGAACACTGAAGCTTTCTTT
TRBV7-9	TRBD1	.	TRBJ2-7	CASSLGTGRYEQYF	TGTGCCAGCAGCTTAGGGACAGGGAGGTACGAGCAGTACTTC
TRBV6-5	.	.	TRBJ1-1	CASTSGVNTEAFF	TGTGCCAGCACGTCAGGGGTGAACACTGAAGCTTTCTTT
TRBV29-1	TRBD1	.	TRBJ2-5	CSVEDRGRETQYF	TGCAGCGTCGAGGACAGGGGAAGGGAGACCCAGTACTTC
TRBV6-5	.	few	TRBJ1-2	CASSFLQGNNYGYTF	TGTGCCAGCAGTTTCCTACAGGGAAATAACTATGGCTACACCTTC
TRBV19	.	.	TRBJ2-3	CASSGSPDTQYF	TGTGCCAGTAGCGGGAGCCCAGATACGCAGTATTTT
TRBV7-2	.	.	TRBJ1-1	CASSLAPLGRTEAFF	TGTGCCAGCAGCTTAGCACCGCTAGGGAGGACTGAAGCTTTCTTT
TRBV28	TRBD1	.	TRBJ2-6	CASSSTRDSFGANVLTF	TGTGCCAGCAGTTCGACCCGGGACAGTTTTGGGGCCAACGTCCTGACTTTC
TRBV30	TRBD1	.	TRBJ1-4	CAWSIGTGKPTNEKLFF	TGTGCCTGGAGTATCGGGACAGGGAAACCAACTAATGAAAAACTGTTTTTT
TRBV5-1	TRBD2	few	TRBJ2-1	CASSLGGSTYNEQFF	TGCGCCAGCAGCTTGGGCGGGAGCACCTACAATGAGCAGTTCTTC
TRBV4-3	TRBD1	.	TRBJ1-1	CASSQGDRVNTEAFF	TGCGCCAGCAGCCAAGGTGACAGGGTGAACACTGAAGCTTTCTTT
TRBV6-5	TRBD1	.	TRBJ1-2	CASRLQGVDGYTF	TGTGCCAGCAGATTACAGGGGGTGGATGGCTACACCTTC
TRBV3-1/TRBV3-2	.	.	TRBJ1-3	CASSLRGSSGNTIYF	TGTGCCAGCAGCCTACGGGGAAGCTCTGGAAACACCATATATTTT
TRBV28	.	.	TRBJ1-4	CASSPGTLGGEKLFF	TGTGCCAGCAGTCCCGGGACACTCGGAGGTGAAAAACTGTTTTTT
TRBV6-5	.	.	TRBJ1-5	CASKTAGSQPQHF	TGTGCCAGCAAAACAGCAGGTAGTCAGCCCCAGCATTTT
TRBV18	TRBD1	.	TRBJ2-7	CASSPGQLYEQYF	TGTGCCAGCTCGCCGGGACAGCTCTACGAGCAGTACTTC
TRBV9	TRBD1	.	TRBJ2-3	CASGKTGQGDTQYF	TGTGCCAGCGGGAAGACAGGGCAGGGAGATACGCAGTATTTT
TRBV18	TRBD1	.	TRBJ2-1	CASSPPADPGGEQFF	TGTGCCAGCTCACCACCGGCAGACCCAGGGGGCGAGCAGTTCTTC
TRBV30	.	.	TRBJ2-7	CAWSVGPGEQYF	TGTGCCTGGAGTGTGGGGCCCGGCGAGCAGTACTTC
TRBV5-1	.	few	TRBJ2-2	CASSLGPPDTGELFF	TGCGCCAGCAGCTTGGGGCCCCCTGACACCGGGGAGCTGTTTTTT
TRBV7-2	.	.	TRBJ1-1	CASSFESRGVAFF	TGTGCCAGCAGCTTCGAATCCAGGGGTGTGGCTTTCTTT
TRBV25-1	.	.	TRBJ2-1	CASSESGGYNEQFF	TGTGCCAGCAGTGAAAGCGGAGGGTACAATGAGCAGTTCTTC
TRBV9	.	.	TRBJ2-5	CASSPGTPQETQYF	TGTGCCAGCAGCCCGGGGACACCCCAAGAGACCCAGTACTTC
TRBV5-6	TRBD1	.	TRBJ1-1	CASSLARGFVRNTEAFF	TGTGCCAGCAGCTTGGCCAGGGGGTTCGTTCGGAACACTGAAGCTTTCTTT
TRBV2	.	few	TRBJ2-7	CASSGQVEQYF	TGTGCCAGCAGTGGGCAGGTCGAGCAGTACTTC
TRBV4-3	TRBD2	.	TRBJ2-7	CASSQEGPGLAGVDEQYF	TGCGCCAGCAGCCAAGAAGGCCCGGGACTAGCGGGAGTCGACGAGCAGTACTTC
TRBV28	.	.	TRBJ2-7	CASSLDSPVHEQYF	TGTGCCAGCAGCCTGGACTCCCCTGTCCACGAGCAGTACTTC
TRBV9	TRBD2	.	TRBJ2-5	CASSGIAGEETQYF	TGTGCCAGCAGTGGTATAGCGGGAGAAGAGACCCAGTACTTC
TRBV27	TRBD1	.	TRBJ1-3	CASSRGQGRGYTIYF	TGTGCCAGCAGCCGGGGACAGGGCAGGGGGTACACCATATATTTT
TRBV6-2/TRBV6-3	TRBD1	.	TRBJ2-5	CASSYVPGQGETQYF	TGTGCCAGCAGTTACGTTCCAGGACAGGGAGAGACCCAGTACTTC
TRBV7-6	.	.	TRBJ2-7	CASSRGVYEQYF	TGTGCCAGCAGCCGGGGAGTCTACGAGCAGTACTTC
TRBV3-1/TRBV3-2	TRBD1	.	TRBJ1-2	CASSRLFTGGNYGYTF	TGTGCCAGCAGCCGCCTATTTACAGGGGGAAACTATGGCTACACCTTC
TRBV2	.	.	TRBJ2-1	CASSVAGKSNEQFF	TGTGCCAGCAGTGTCGCAGGGAAGTCGAATGAGCAGTTCTTC
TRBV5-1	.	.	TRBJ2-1	CASSPGTISYNEQFF	TGCGCCAGCAGCCCAGGCACGATCTCCTACAATGAGCAGTTCTTC
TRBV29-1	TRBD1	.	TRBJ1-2	CSVRQGGYGYTF	TGCAGCGTTAGACAGGGTGGCTATGGCTACACCTTC
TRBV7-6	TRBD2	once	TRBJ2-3	CASSSGGSSTDTQYF	TGTGCCAGCAGCTCCGGGGGGTCTAGCACAGATACGCAGTATTTT
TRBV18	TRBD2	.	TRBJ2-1	CASSPPSGNNEQFF	TGTGCCAGCTCACCACCTAGCGGGAACAATGAGCAGTTCTTC
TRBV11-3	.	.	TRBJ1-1	CASSWSRVTEAFF	TGTGCCAGCAGCTGGTCCCGGGTCACTGAAGCTTTCTTT
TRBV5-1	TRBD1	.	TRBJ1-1	CASRGPGQASEAFF	TGCGCCAGCAGAGGCCCGGGACAGGCGTCTGAAGCTTTCTTT
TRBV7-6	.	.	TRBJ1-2	CASSLKGPGSYGYTF	TGTGCCAGCAGCTTAAAGGGGCCCGGGAGCTATGGCTACACCTTC
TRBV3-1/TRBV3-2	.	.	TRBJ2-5	CASSQELAGQETQYF	TGTGCCAGCAGCCAAGAGTTGGCGGGGCAAGAGACCCAGTACTTC